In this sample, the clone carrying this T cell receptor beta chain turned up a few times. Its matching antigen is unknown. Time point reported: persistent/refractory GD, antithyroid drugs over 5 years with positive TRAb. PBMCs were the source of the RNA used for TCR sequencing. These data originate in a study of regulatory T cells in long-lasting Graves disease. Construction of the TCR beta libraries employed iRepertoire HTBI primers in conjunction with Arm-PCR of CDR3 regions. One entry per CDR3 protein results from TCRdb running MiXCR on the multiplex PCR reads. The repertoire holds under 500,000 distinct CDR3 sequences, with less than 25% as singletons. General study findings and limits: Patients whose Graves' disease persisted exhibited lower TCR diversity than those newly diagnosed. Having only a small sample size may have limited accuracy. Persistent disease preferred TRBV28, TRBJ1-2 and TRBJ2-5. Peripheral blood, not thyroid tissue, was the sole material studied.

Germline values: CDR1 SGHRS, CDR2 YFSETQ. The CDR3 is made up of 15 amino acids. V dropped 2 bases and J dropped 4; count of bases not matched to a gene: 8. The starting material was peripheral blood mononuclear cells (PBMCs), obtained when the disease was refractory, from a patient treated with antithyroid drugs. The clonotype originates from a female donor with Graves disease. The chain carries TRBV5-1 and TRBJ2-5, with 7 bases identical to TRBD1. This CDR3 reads CASSFEQGFRETQYF. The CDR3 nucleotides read TGCGCCAGCAGCTTTGAACAGGGGTTTCGAGAGACCCAGTACTTC.